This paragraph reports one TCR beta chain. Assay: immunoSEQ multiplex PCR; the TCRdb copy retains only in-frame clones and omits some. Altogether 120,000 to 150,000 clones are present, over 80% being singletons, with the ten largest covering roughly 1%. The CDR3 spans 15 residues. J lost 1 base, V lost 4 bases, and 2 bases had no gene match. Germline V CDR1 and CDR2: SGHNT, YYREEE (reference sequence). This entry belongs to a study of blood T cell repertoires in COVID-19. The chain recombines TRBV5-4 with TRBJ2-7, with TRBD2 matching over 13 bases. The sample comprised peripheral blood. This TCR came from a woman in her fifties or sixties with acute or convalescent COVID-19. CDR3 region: CASSRTSGSSYEQYF. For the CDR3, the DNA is TGTGCCAGCAGCCGGACTAGCGGGAGTTCCTACGAGCAGTACTTC.